These 29 T cell receptor beta chains originate from one sample sequenced in a study of post-analysis software for immune sequencing data. Study-level findings and limits: Included in a set of a few TRBV segments more frequent in patients than controls were TRBV5-6, TRBV5-1 and TRBV20-1.

Their antigens are not known. The TCR beta cDNA libraries contained unique molecular identifiers. TCRdb processed the PCR reads anew with MiXCR; each CDR3 protein has one entry. The sample has some 690,000 distinct CDR3 sequences; approximately 60% are singletons. Specimen: blood. The source of these receptors is a girl aged 2 to 10 with multiple sclerosis.

The rearrangement joins TRBV4-1 to TRBJ1-2; D gene uncertain. V gave up 0 bases and J gave up 10 bases, with 18 bases separating them. Germline V gene lookup returns CDR1 MGHRA and CDR2 YSYEKL. The CDR3 loop spans 15 amino acids. CDR3 residues: CASSQDPQAQSYYTF. The CDR3 nucleotides read TGCGCCAGCAGCCAAGATCCGCAAGCGCAGAGCTACTACACCTTC.

This clonotype has just one count. J is TRBJ1-2 and V is TRBV10-3; D remains unclear. Trimming took 8 bases from V and 8 from J, leaving 24 bases between them. The CDR3 covers 15 residues. Germline V gene data show CDR1 as ENHRY and CDR2 as SYGVKD. The CDR3 DNA reads TGTGCCATCCATGGGAACTCCGGGCCACCTGACGGCTACACCTTC. Residues: CAIHGNSGPPDGYTF.

The chain combines TRBV9 with TRBJ2-3; 13 bases are a match to TRBD2. The V gene's germline CDR1 is SGDLS and CDR2 YYNGEE. The CDR3 runs 16 residues. The V and J ends lost 3 bases and 4 bases, in that order; junction bases with no gene match: 5. The CDR3 DNA reads as TGTGCCAGCAGCGGGACTAGCGGGAGTAATGCAGATACGCAGTATTTT. Its protein product is CASSGTSGSNADTQYF.

CDR3 nucleotides: TGTGCCACCAGCAGAGTACGCGGCGATGAGCAGTTCTTC. The encoded protein is CATSRVRGDEQFF. The chain recombines TRBV15 with TRBJ2-1; D remains unclear. Per germline, CDR1 LNHNV and CDR2 YYDKDF (reference sequence). The CDR3 is 13 amino acids. Trimming took off 1 base at V and 8 bases at J, with 9 bases between the two ends.

This chain links TRBV5-1 with TRBJ1-2; 8 bases match TRBD1. J lost 6 bases, V lost 4 bases, and 11 bases had no gene match. This CDR3 comprises 15 residues. The germline CDR1 and CDR2 sequences are SGHRS and YFSETQ. CDR3 in amino acids: CASSQTPGGRDGYTF. CDR3 bases: TGCGCCAGCAGCCAAACGCCAGGGGGCCGCGATGGCTACACCTTC.

The chain carries TRBV4-1 and TRBJ2-3; tentative D call: TRBD2 (6 bases). Between the trimmed V and J ends, which lost 1 base and 2 bases, there was a span of 25 bases. Germline V gene sequence: CDR1 MGHRA, CDR2 YSYEKL. The CDR3 sequence is 20 residues long. The CDR3 nucleotides read TGCGCCAGCAGCCAAGGTGGCGCGGGACGAGCTTGGGGGGACACAGATACGCAGTATTTT. It encodes CASSQGGAGRAWGDTDTQYF.

V is TRBV5-1 and J is TRBJ2-5; perhaps TRBD1 as D (6 bases). The V end was cut by 4 bases, the J end by 11 bases, with 18 bases between. Germline V gene lookup returns CDR1 SGHRS and CDR2 YFSETQ. There are 13 residues in the CDR3. The CDR3 bases are TGCGCCAGCAGCCTGGGGGCTCACAATGAGCAGTACTTC. This translates into CASSLGAHNEQYF.

The chain joins TRBV29-1 to TRBJ1-6; 7 bases match TRBD1. The CDR3 extends over 13 amino acids. The V segment lost 6 bases and the J segment 7 bases; nucleotides outside the gene matches: 6. Per germline, CDR1 SQVTM and CDR2 ANQGSEA. The CDR3 DNA sequence: TGCAGCGTGACGACAGGGAGAAATTCACCCCTCCACTTT. Amino acids: CSVTTGRNSPLHF.

Regarding this clonotype: A junction end diverges from the germline sequence, so it may reflect a read error. This sequence joins TRBV3-1 and TRBJ2-3, with 11 bases aligning to TRBD1. Germline values: CDR1 LGHDT, CDR2 YNNKEL (reference sequence). The CDR3 runs to 17 residues. The CDR3 coding sequence is TGTGCCAGCAGCCAAGGGACCGGGACAGGGGGGGAAGATACGCGGTATTTT. Translated, it gives CASSQGTGTGGEDTRYF.

The chain links TRBV18 to TRBJ2-7, with D perhaps given as TRBD1 or TRBD2 (7 bases each). CDR1 is KGHSH, CDR2 LQKENI, per germline. Trimming took off 6 bases at V and 0 bases at J, with 12 bases between the two ends. This CDR3 has 14 amino acids. The CDR3 nucleotides are TGTGCCAGCTCCCAGGGGGGGCTCTCCTACGAGCAGTACTTC. As protein: CASSQGGLSYEQYF.

The rearrangement links TRBV20-1 to TRBJ1-5; no clear D gene. Trimming took off 0 bases at V and 3 bases at J, with 15 bases between the two ends. CDR3 length: 16 residues. Germline V gene lookup returns CDR1 DFQATT and CDR2 SNEGSKA (reference sequence). The CDR3 nucleotides are TGCAGTGCTAGAGATCCGAATGACGCTCCCAATCAGCCCCAGCATTTT. It encodes CSARDPNDAPNQPQHF.

The rearrangement links TRBV10-3 to TRBJ2-2; 9 positions agree with TRBD1. Germline V gives CDR1 ENHRY, CDR2 SYGVKD. The CDR3 has 15 amino acids. With V trimmed by 6 bases and J by 5 bases, 7 bases remained unmatched. The CDR3 DNA sequence: TGTGCCATCAGGCCGGGACAGGGAGGAACCGGGGAGCTGTTTTTT. This codes for CAIRPGQGGTGELFF.

The gene calls are TRBV4-3 and TRBJ1-1, with a weak D call TRBD1 (5 bases). Trimming removed 0 bases from V and 3 bases from J, with 8 bases in between. CDR3 size: 14 residues. Germline lookup yields CDR1 LGHNA and CDR2 YSLEER. CDR3 in DNA: TGCGCCAGCAGCCAAGACCCAGGGTACACTGAAGCTTTCTTT. Encoded protein: CASSQDPGYTEAFF.

The CDR3: CASSLGTDFNYGYTF. DNA of the CDR3: TGCGCCAGCAGCTTGGGGACAGACTTTAACTATGGCTACACCTTC. The chain carries TRBV5-1 and TRBJ1-2; maybe TRBD1 (6 bases). Trimming stripped 0 bases from V and 1 base from J, with 10 bases between. The CDR3 contains 15 residues. The germline CDR1 and CDR2 sequences are SGHRS and YFSETQ. The complete variable domain, with remaining parts taken from reference TRBV5-1 and TRBJ1-2, reads KAGVTQTPRYLIKTRGQQVTLSCSPISGHRSVSWYQQTPGQGLQFLFEYFSETQRNKGNFPGRFSGRQFSNSRSEMNVSTLELGDSALYLCASSLGTDFNYGYTFGSGTRLTVV.

This clonotype showed up just a few times. Here the CDR3 reads CSASLTSGSPDTQYF. CDR3 coding DNA: TGCAGTGCTAGCCTGACTAGCGGGAGCCCAGATACGCAGTATTTT. The gene calls are TRBV20-1 and TRBJ2-3; TRBD2 matches at 12 bases. This CDR3 contains 15 residues. The trim removed 3 bases at V and 4 bases at J, leaving 5 bases unmatched. CDR1 and CDR2 (germline): DFQATT, SNEGSKA (reference sequence).

CDR3 in DNA: TGTGCCAGCAGCTTAGCGACGGGACTAGCGGGAGGGGAGACCCAGTACTTC. As protein: CASSLATGLAGGETQYF. This chain links TRBV7-2 with TRBJ2-5; 16 positions match TRBD2. The CDR3 runs to 17 residues. With 0 bases clipped from V and 5 bases from J, the junction kept 3 bases outside the gene matches. CDR1 is SGHTA, CDR2 FQGNSA, per germline.

The gene calls are TRBV27 and TRBJ2-3; no firm D call. Trimming removed 8 bases from V and 1 base from J, with 10 bases in between. The CDR3 covers 13 residues. Germline assignment: CDR1 MNHEY and CDR2 SMNVEV (reference sequence). This CDR3 reads CASSALRTDTQYF. The CDR3 DNA sequence: TGTGCCAGCTCAGCGTTACGCACAGATACGCAGTATTTT.

As to this clonotype: This sequence may be a read error, since a much larger clone differs from it by one base. The CDR3 protein is CASSFGHQETQYF. The CDR3 nucleotides are TGTGCCAGCAGCTTCGGACACCAAGAGACCCAGTACTTC. The chain employs TRBV11-2 and TRBJ2-5; D is ambiguous. CDR1 is SGHAT, CDR2 FQNNGV, per germline. V lost 3 bases, J lost 0 bases, and 5 bases lay in between. There are 13 residues in the CDR3. Full variable domain (remainder filled in from reference TRBV11-2 and TRBJ2-5): EAGVAQSPRYKIIEKRQSVAFWCNPISGHATLYWYQQILGQGPKLLIQFQNNGVVDDSQLPKDRFSAERLKGVDSTLKIQPAKLEDSAVYLCASSFGHQETQYFGPGTRLLVL.

J is TRBJ2-1 and V is TRBV10-3; D possibly corresponds to TRBD1 (5 bases). This CDR3 region has 16 residues. Trimming removed 0 bases from V and 2 bases from J, with 11 bases in between. The germline CDR1 and CDR2 sequences are ENHRY and SYGVKD. CDR3 sequence reads: CAISESGREAYNEQFF. CDR3 nucleotides: TGTGCCATCAGTGAGTCGGGCAGGGAAGCCTACAATGAGCAGTTCTTC.

The CDR3 DNA reads as TGTGCCAGCAGCATTGGGGACAGGCGTGAAAAACTGTTTTTT. Residues: CASSIGDRREKLFF. The V gene is TRBV9, the J gene TRBJ1-4; 8 nucleotides align to TRBD1. Germline CDR1 is SGDLS and CDR2 is YYNGEE. The CDR3 loop spans 14 amino acids. V lost 4 bases to trimming and J lost 7 bases; unmatched junction nucleotides: 6.

This clonotype was seen a few times. V is TRBV3-1 and J is TRBJ2-1; 11 bases agree with TRBD2. Germline CDR1 LGHDT, CDR2 YNNKEL (reference sequence). CDR3 length: 16 amino acids. V lost 4 bases to trimming and J lost 5 bases; unmatched junction nucleotides: 7. CDR3 in DNA: TGTGCCAGCAGCCCCCGACTAGCGGGGACCGACAATGAGCAGTTCTTC. Translated, it gives CASSPRLAGTDNEQFF.

The chain joins TRBV20-1 to TRBJ2-5; tentative D call: TRBD2 (6 bases). This CDR3 spans 13 amino acids. V gave up 0 bases and J gave up 11 bases, with 16 bases separating them. Germline lookup yields CDR1 DFQATT and CDR2 SNEGSKA (reference sequence). Written as DNA, the CDR3 is TGCAGTGCTAGAGAGGCGGGGTCAAGAGAGCAGTACTTC. Encoded protein: CSAREAGSREQYF.

The chain links TRBV20-1 to TRBJ2-7; D gene unclear. The CDR3 runs 14 residues. Germline-derived CDR1 and CDR2 are DFQATT and SNEGSKA (reference sequence). Deletions cut 3 bases from V and 1 base from J, with 13 bases between. CDR3 coding DNA: TGCAGTGCTAGCGTGCCTAGGTCATCCTACGAGCAGTACTTC. It codes for CSASVPRSSYEQYF.

This clonotype was seen a few times. This chain links TRBV20-1 with TRBJ2-6, with 7 bases that match TRBD2. The CDR3 totals 16 residues. CDR1 is DFQATT and CDR2 is SNEGSKA in the germline V gene (reference sequence). V gave up 7 bases and J gave up 0 bases; unmatched junction bases: 9. For the CDR3, the DNA is TGCAGTGAAATGGGCGGGGGTGGCTCTGGGGCCAACGTCCTGACTTTC. As protein: CSEMGGGGSGANVLTF.

A few counts support this clonotype. The V call is TRBV29-1, the J call TRBJ2-5; no firm D call. The better agreement between TRBJ2-1 and the DNA end casts doubt on the J call. The germline V gene has CDR1 SQVTM and CDR2 ANQGSEA. The CDR3 length is 10 residues. The CDR3 is CSVRQETQFF. CDR3 nucleotide sequence: TGCAGCGTCCGCCAAGAGACCCAGTTCTTC.

The chain joins TRBV20-1 to TRBJ2-5; a possible D gene is TRBD2 (5 bases). Trimming left V 1 base short and J 11 bases short, with 26 bases between. The CDR3 is 16 amino acids. Germline CDR1 and CDR2: DFQATT and SNEGSKA (reference sequence). The chain's CDR3 is CSARVSRRVSGNEQYF. The CDR3 DNA reads TGCAGTGCTAGAGTTTCTAGACGGGTCTCGGGGAATGAGCAGTACTTC.

This clonotype was seen a few times. V and J are TRBV24-1 and TRBJ2-1; 7 positions agree with TRBD1. Germline-derived CDR1 and CDR2 are KGHDR and SFDVKD. The CDR3 consists of 16 residues. J gave up 1 base and V 4 bases, and 6 bases lay outside the gene matches. The CDR3 coding sequence is TGTGCCACCAGTGACTGGGCAGGGGGATCCTACAATGAGCAGTTCTTC. Amino acid sequence: CATSDWAGGSYNEQFF.

This chain joins TRBV7-6 and TRBJ1-5, with D possibly being TRBD1 (5 bases). This CDR3 is built from 17 residues. Germline V gene sequence: CDR1 SGHVS, CDR2 FNYEAQ. V lost 3 bases, J lost 5 bases, and 20 bases lay in between. The CDR3 spells CASSLGGAYEGYQPQHF. CDR3 nucleotide sequence: TGTGCCAGCAGCTTGGGCGGGGCCTATGAGGGATATCAGCCCCAGCATTTT.

The chain joins TRBV10-3 to TRBJ2-1, with 7 nucleotides matching TRBD2. Germline V lookup: CDR1 ENHRY, CDR2 SYGVKD. Trimming at V came to 6 bases and at J to 5 bases, leaving 7 bases not matched to a gene. The CDR3 extends over 14 amino acids. CDR3 residues: CAIRTGDYHNEQFF. In DNA form, the CDR3 reads TGTGCCATCAGAACCGGGGACTATCACAATGAGCAGTTCTTC.